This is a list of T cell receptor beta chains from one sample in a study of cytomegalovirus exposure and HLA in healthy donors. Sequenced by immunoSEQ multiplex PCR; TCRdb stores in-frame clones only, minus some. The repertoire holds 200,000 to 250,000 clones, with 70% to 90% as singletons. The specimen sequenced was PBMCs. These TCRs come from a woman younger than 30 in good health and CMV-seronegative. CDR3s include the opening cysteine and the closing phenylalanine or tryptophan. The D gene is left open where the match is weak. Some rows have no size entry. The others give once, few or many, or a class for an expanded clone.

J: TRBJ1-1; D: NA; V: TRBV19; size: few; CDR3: CASSIPGYTEAFF; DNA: TGTGCCAGTAGTATCCCGGGATACACTGAAGCTTTCTTT
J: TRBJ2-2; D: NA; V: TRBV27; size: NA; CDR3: CASSLSPSESGELFF; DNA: TGTGCCAGCAGTTTATCCCCTAGCGAGTCCGGGGAGCTGTTTTTT
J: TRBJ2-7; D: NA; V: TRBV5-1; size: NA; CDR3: CASSFNAGYYEQYF; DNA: TGCGCCAGCAGCTTCAATGCAGGGTACTACGAGCAGTACTTC
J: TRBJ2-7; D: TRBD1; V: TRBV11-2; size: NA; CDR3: CASSLAGTGSYEQYF; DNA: TGTGCCAGCAGCTTAGCGGGGACAGGGAGCTACGAGCAGTACTTC
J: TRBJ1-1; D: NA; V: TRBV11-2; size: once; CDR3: CASSSIKVNTEAFF; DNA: TGTGCCAGCAGCTCAATAAAGGTGAACACTGAAGCTTTCTTT
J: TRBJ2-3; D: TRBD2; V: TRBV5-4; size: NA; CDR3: CASSSSGSADTQYF; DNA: TGTGCCAGCAGCTCTAGCGGGAGCGCAGATACGCAGTATTTT
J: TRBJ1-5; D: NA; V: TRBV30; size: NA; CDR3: CAWSEGGSNQPQHF; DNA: TGTGCCTGGAGTGAGGGAGGGAGCAATCAGCCCCAGCATTTT
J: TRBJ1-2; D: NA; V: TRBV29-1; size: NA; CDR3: CSVERGFANGYTF; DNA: TGCAGCGTTGAAAGAGGGTTTGCAAATGGCTACACCTTC
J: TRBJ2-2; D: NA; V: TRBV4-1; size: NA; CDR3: CASSQDDGSAGELFF; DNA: TGCGCCAGCAGCCAAGATGACGGGAGTGCCGGGGAGCTGTTTTTT
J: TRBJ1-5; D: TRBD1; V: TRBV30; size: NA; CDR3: CAWSERQGMSNQPQHF; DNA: TGTGCCTGGAGTGAACGACAGGGGATGAGCAATCAGCCCCAGCATTTT
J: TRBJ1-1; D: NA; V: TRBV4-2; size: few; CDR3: CASSPPRTDTEAFF; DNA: TGTGCCAGCAGCCCACCCAGGACGGACACTGAAGCTTTCTTT
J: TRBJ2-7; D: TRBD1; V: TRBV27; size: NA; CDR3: CASGWDSRTYEQYF; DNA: TGTGCCAGCGGGTGGGACAGTAGAACCTACGAGCAGTACTTC
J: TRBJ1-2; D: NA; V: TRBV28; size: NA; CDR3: CASARRRGGYTF; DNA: TGTGCCAGCGCCCGCAGGCGAGGTGGCTACACCTTC
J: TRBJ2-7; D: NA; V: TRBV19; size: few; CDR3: CASSRTGGRGYEQYF; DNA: TGTGCCAGTAGTAGGACCGGGGGGCGAGGGTACGAGCAGTACTTC
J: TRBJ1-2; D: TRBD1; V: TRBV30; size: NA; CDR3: CAWSWDSHIYGYTF; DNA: TGTGCCTGGAGTTGGGACAGCCACATCTATGGCTACACCTTC
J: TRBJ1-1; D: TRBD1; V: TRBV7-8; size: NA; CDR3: CASSLQGDITEAFF; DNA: TGTGCCAGCAGCCTACAGGGGGATATAACTGAAGCTTTCTTT
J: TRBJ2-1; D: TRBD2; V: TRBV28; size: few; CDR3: CASSGSGRAYEQFF; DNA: TGTGCCAGCAGCGGAAGCGGGAGGGCCTATGAGCAGTTCTTC
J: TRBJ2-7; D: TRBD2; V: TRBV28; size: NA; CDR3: CATLLGGRANEQYF; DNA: TGTGCCACCTTACTTGGAGGGAGGGCCAACGAGCAGTACTTC
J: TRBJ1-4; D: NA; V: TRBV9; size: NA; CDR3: CASSVAGSTNEKLFF; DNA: TGTGCCAGCAGCGTCGCGGGGTCAACTAATGAAAAACTGTTTTTT
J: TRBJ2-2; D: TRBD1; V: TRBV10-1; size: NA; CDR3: CASSGTGVPPNTGELFF; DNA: TGCGCCAGCAGCGGGACAGGGGTTCCACCGAACACCGGGGAGCTGTTTTTT
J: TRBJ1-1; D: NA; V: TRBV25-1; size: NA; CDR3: CASGRGPNTEAFF; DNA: TGTGCCAGCGGAAGGGGCCCCAACACTGAAGCTTTCTTT